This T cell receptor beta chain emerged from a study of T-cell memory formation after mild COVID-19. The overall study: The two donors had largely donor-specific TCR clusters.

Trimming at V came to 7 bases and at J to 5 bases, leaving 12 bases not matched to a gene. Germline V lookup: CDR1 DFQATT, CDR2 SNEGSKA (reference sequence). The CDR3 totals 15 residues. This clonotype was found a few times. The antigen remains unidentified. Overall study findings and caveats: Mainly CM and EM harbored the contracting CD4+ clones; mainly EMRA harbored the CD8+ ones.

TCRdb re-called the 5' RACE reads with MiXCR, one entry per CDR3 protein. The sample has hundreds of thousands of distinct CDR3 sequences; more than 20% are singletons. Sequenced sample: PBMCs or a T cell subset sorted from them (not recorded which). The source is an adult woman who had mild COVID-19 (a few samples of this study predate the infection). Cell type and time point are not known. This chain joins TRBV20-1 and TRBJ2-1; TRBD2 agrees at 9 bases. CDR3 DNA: TGCAGTGGTGAAGCTAGCGGGACTCCAAACAATGAGCAGTTCTTC. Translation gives CSGEASGTPNNEQFF.